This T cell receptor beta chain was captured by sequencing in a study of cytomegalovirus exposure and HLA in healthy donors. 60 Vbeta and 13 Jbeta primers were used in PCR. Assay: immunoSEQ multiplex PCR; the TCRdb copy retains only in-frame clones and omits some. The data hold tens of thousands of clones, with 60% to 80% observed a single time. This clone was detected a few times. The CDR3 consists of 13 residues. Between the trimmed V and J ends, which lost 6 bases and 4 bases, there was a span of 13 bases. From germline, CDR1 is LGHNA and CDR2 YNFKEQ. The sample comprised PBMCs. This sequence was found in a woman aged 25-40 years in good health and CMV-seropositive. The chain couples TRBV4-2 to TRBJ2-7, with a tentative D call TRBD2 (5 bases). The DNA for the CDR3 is TGTGCCAGCAGACCCGCGGGCGGGTACGAGCAGTACTTC. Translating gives CASRPAGGYEQYF.